Below are 11 T cell receptor beta chains sequenced from a single sample in a study of T cells in Graves' hyperthyroidism and ophthalmopathy. TCR beta CDR3 regions were amplified from RNA. The study used the HTBI primer set for a first-round RT-PCR of the TCR CDR3. A single record per CDR3 protein comes from TCRdb applying MiXCR to the multiplex PCR reads. This table holds 500,000 to 600,000 distinct CDR3 sequences, just over 45% found once. The sequenced material came from peripheral blood or thyroid tissue (not recorded which). The receptors here all came from a woman in her late teens or twenties with Graves' hyperthyroidism.

This clonotype was seen at least ten times. CDR3 nucleotide sequence: TGCGCCAGCAGCCAAGAGGGGGGAGGCAGGGGGAACACTGAAGCTTTCTTT. This sequence encodes CASSQEGGGRGNTEAFF. V gene TRBV4-3 combines with J gene TRBJ1-1, with D possibly TRBD1 on 6 matching bases. Germline-derived CDR1 and CDR2 are LGHNA and YSLEER. V dropped 0 bases and J dropped 1 base, with 15 bases sitting between them. This CDR3 comprises 17 residues.

The chain has TRBV29-1 and TRBJ2-7, with 8 bases lining up with TRBD2. Trimming removed 8 bases from V and 1 base from J; junction bases left unmatched: 10. Germline V gives CDR1 SQVTM, CDR2 ANQGSEA. The CDR3 has 14 amino acids. In DNA form, the CDR3 reads TGCAGCCTAGGGATTAGCGGGACGTCCTACGAGCAGTACTTC. Protein: CSLGISGTSYEQYF.

Of note for this clonotype: This sequence is one base from a far larger clone and is likely a read error. V usage is TRBV12-3 or TRBV12-4 and J usage is TRBJ2-7; D is unclear. This CDR3 comprises 11 residues. The V gene lost 9 bases and the J gene lost 7 bases, with 13 bases spanning the gap. The CDR3 loop reads CARSLGWEQYF. CDR3 DNA sequence: TGTGCCAGAAGCTTGGGCTGGGAGCAGTACTTC.

There are a few counts of this clonotype. The genes are TRBV10-3 and TRBJ2-1; TRBD2 agrees at 9 bases. CDR1 is ENHRY and CDR2 is SYGVKD in the germline V gene. Germline trimming cut 0 bases from V and 9 bases from J; bases unmatched to any gene: 12. The CDR3 runs to 17 residues. CDR3 nucleotide sequence: TGTGCCATCAGTGAGTCTTGGCTAGCGGGATTGTATGGTGAGCAGTTCTTC. It is translated as CAISESWLAGLYGEQFF.

This clonotype was counted at least ten times. The V and J genes are TRBV12-3 or TRBV12-4 and TRBJ1-2; 9 nucleotides align to TRBD1. This CDR3 is built from 15 residues. The V gene end was trimmed by 2 bases and the J gene end by 5 bases; junction bases not matched to a gene: 6. CDR3 DNA: TGTGCCAGCAGTTTATGGACACAGGGGGCTTATGGCTACACCTTC. Encoded protein: CASSLWTQGAYGYTF.

The V call is TRBV6-1, the J call TRBJ1-2; possible D gene TRBD1, 5 bases. Germline V gene sequence: CDR1 MNHNS, CDR2 SASEGT. The CDR3 is 11 residues long. The V gene lost 11 bases and the J gene lost 6 bases, with 13 bases spanning the gap. CDR3 DNA sequence: TGTGCCTTGTACAGGCTCGATGGCTACACCTTC. It codes for CALYRLDGYTF.

This chain joins TRBV27 and TRBJ1-1; D might be TRBD1 (5 bases). This CDR3 has 13 residues. Germline CDR1 MNHEY, CDR2 SMNVEV (reference sequence). Trimming took 7 bases from V and 7 from J, leaving 16 bases between them. The CDR3 reads CASIRDGGVEAFF. CDR3 in DNA: TGTGCCAGCATCCGGGACGGGGGGGTTGAAGCTTTCTTT.

This clonotype was seen many times. The V and J genes are TRBV5-1 and TRBJ1-6; D is undetermined. The CDR3 extends over 15 amino acids. Germline CDR1 is SGHRS and CDR2 is YFSETQ. The V gene lost 0 bases and the J gene lost 10 bases, with 14 bases spanning the gap. The CDR3: CASSLGQLLGSPLHF. The CDR3 nucleotides read TGCGCCAGCAGCTTGGGGCAACTTTTGGGGTCACCCCTCCACTTT.

This clonotype was recorded at least ten times. The chain recombines TRBV5-6 with TRBJ2-1, with 7 nucleotides matching TRBD1. Germline lookup yields CDR1 SGHDT and CDR2 YYEEEE. V shed 1 base, J shed 4 bases, and the junction held 8 bases outside the gene matches. The CDR3 covers 16 residues. CDR3 loop: CASSLSGTEIYNEQFF. The CDR3 nucleotides are TGTGCCAGCAGCTTGTCCGGGACAGAGATTTACAATGAGCAGTTCTTC.

V usage is TRBV19 and J usage is TRBJ2-1; 16 bases line up with TRBD2. CDR1 LNHDA and CDR2 SQIVND come from the germline V gene (reference sequence). V was clipped by 3 bases and J by 7 bases; unmatched bases: 9. The CDR3 loop spans 18 amino acids. The CDR3 coding sequence is TGTGCCAGTAGTATGGGACTAGCGGGAGGGAGTTGGGAGAATGAGCAGTTCTTC. Amino acids: CASSMGLAGGSWENEQFF.

The chain is built from TRBV12-5 and TRBJ2-7, with D possibly matching TRBD2 (6 bases). CDR1 and CDR2 (germline): LGHNT, FRNRAP. The CDR3 runs 18 residues. This chain's CDR3 is CASSQGPRGLPRQYEQYF. CDR3 coding DNA: TGTGCCAGCAGTCAGGGCCCCCGGGGACTGCCTCGTCAGTACGAGCAGTACTTC. The entire variable domain, with the rest obtained from reference TRBV12-5 and TRBJ2-7, is as follows: DARVTQTPRHKVTEMGQEVTMRCQPILGHNTVFWYRQTMMQGLELLAYFRNRAPLDDSGMPKDRFSAEMPDATLATLKIQPSEPRDSAVYFCASSQGPRGLPRQYEQYFGPGTRLTVT.